Each of the 26 T cell receptor beta chains below was sequenced from the same sample in a study of blood T cell repertoires in COVID-19. Profiled with immunoSEQ multiplex PCR; TCRdb holds only in-frame clones, not every one. This sample yields roughly 400,000 clones, of which roughly 84% are seen a single time; around 1.5% belongs to the top ten. Material: PBMCs or T cells enriched from blood (not recorded which). The receptors shown here come from a woman between 18 and 30 years old who had been exposed to COVID-19.

The CDR3 sequence: CASSDRGTYEQYF. CDR3 nucleotide sequence: TGTGCCAGCAGCGACAGGGGAACCTACGAGCAGTACTTC. The J gene is TRBJ2-7, the V gene TRBV27, with 8 bases fitting TRBD1. V gave up 6 bases and J gave up 2 bases; unmatched junction bases: 3. This CDR3 contains 13 residues. CDR1 and CDR2 (germline): MNHEY, SMNVEV (reference sequence).

V usage is TRBV7-2 and J usage is TRBJ2-3; perhaps TRBD1 as D (7 bases). Trimming left V 3 bases short and J 0 bases short, with 16 bases between. The germline V gene has CDR1 SGHTA and CDR2 FQGNSA. The CDR3 covers 17 residues. The CDR3 DNA sequence: TGTGCCAGCAGCTTCGAGGAGGGGGCATTGAGCACAGATACGCAGTATTTT. Translating it yields CASSFEEGALSTDTQYF.

The chain employs TRBV28 and TRBJ2-6; 7 nucleotides match TRBD2. The CDR3 length is 15 residues. V dropped 6 bases and J dropped 4; count of bases not matched to a gene: 6. CDR1 MDHEN and CDR2 SYDVKM come from the germline V gene. The CDR3 bases are TGTGCCAGCAGCCCCGGGGGGACCGGGGCCAACGTCCTGACTTTC. Protein: CASSPGGTGANVLTF.

This clone appeared once. This rearrangement joins TRBV6-6 to TRBJ1-1; TRBD1 matches at 7 bases. CDR1 MNHNY and CDR2 SVGAGI come from the germline V gene (reference sequence). The CDR3 is 14 amino acids. Trimming cost V 7 bases and J 1 base; bases outside gene matches: 6. The CDR3 DNA is TGTGCCAGCACTCTGGGACAGACGAACACTGAAGCTTTCTTT. As protein: CASTLGQTNTEAFF.

The CDR3 here is CASSPGGRERDEQFF. DNA for the CDR3: TGTGCCAGCAGCCCTGGGGGGCGGGAGAGGGATGAGCAGTTCTTC. This rearrangement joins TRBV7-2 to TRBJ2-1; tentatively, D is TRBD2 (7 bases). CDR3 length: 15 residues. V lost 5 bases, J lost 8 bases, and 19 bases lay in between. CDR1 and CDR2 from the germline V gene are SGHTA and FQGNSA.

The count of this clone is one. The V gene is TRBV29-1, the J gene TRBJ1-5, with D unclear. Trimming took 5 bases from V and 2 from J, leaving 10 bases between them. The CDR3 has 13 amino acids. Per the germline V gene, CDR1 is SQVTM and CDR2 is ANQGSEA. Here the CDR3 reads CSVLIRGNQPQHF. As DNA, the CDR3 is TGCAGCGTTCTGATACGAGGCAATCAGCCCCAGCATTTT.

The chain employs TRBV4-2 and TRBJ2-1, with TRBD2 matching 8 bases. This CDR3 comprises 14 residues. The V gene's germline CDR1 is LGHNA and CDR2 YNFKEQ. After removal of 4 bases from V and 3 bases from J, the junction contained 2 bases not matched to a gene. The CDR3 bases are TGTGCCAGCAGCCTAGCGGGGATCTACAATGAGCAGTTCTTC. It encodes CASSLAGIYNEQFF.

The rearrangement joins TRBV7-8 to TRBJ2-3; a possible D gene is TRBD1 (6 bases). Trimming stripped 2 bases from V and 2 bases from J, with 14 bases between. CDR3 length: 16 residues. Germline V CDR1 and CDR2: SGHVS, FQNEAQ. The chain's CDR3 is CASSLPRQVDTDTQYF. CDR3 nucleotides: TGTGCCAGCAGCTTACCTCGACAGGTGGACACAGATACGCAGTATTTT.

The V and J genes are TRBV29-1 and TRBJ1-2; no definite D call. The CDR3 is 12 amino acids. V was cut by 3 bases and J by 5 bases, with 10 bases left in between. Germline V lookup: CDR1 SQVTM, CDR2 ANQGSEA. Here the CDR3 DNA reads TGCAGCGTTGACGAACCCGGGTATGGCTACACCTTC. Residues: CSVDEPGYGYTF. Variable domain in full (rest from reference TRBV29-1 and TRBJ1-2): SAVISQKPSRDICQRGTSLTIQCQVDSQVTMMFWYRQQPGQSLTLIATANQGSEATYESGFVIDKFPISRPNLTFSTLTVSNMSPEDSSIYLCSVDEPGYGYTFGSGTRLTVV.

The gene calls are TRBV27 and TRBJ1-2, with D maybe TRBD1 (5 bases). There are 16 residues in the CDR3. The germline CDR1 and CDR2 sequences are MNHEY and SMNVEV (reference sequence). Trimming stripped 1 base from V and 0 bases from J, with 12 bases between. The CDR3 DNA sequence: TGTGCCAGCAGTTTATACCGACAGTCCCCTAACTATGGCTACACCTTC. Protein product: CASSLYRQSPNYGYTF.

V usage is TRBV10-3 and J usage is TRBJ2-2, with 8 bases lining up with TRBD2. V shed 7 bases and J 0 bases; nucleotides not matched to a gene: 1. Germline V gene data show CDR1 as ENHRY and CDR2 as SYGVKD. CDR3 size: 14 residues. The CDR3 loop is CAIKAGANTGELFF. The CDR3 coding sequence is TGTGCCATCAAAGCGGGAGCGAACACCGGGGAGCTGTTTTTT.

The CDR3 here is CASKAGSSGANVLTF. CDR3 DNA: TGTGCCAGCAAAGCGGGAAGCTCTGGGGCCAACGTCCTGACTTTC. The J gene is TRBJ2-6, the V gene TRBV2, with 7 bases matching TRBD2. The CDR3 contains 15 residues. J lost 0 bases, V lost 7 bases, and 3 bases had no gene match. The V gene's germline CDR1 is SNHLY and CDR2 FYNNEI.

The J gene is TRBJ1-6, the V gene TRBV2; 7 bases map to TRBD1. The CDR3 has 14 amino acids. In germline, CDR1 is SNHLY, CDR2 FYNNEI. J gave up 7 bases and V 6 bases, and 6 bases lay outside the gene matches. The CDR3 sequence is CASSAEGGNSPLHF. CDR3 sequence (DNA): TGTGCCAGCAGCGCGGAAGGGGGCAATTCACCCCTCCACTTT.

This clone was picked up one time. V gene TRBV11-3 combines with J gene TRBJ2-7, with 9 positions matching TRBD1. From germline, CDR1 is SGHNT and CDR2 YENEEA. This CDR3 comprises 13 residues. The V segment lost 4 bases and the J segment 5 bases; nucleotides outside the gene matches: 3. The CDR3 reads CASSSRDRDEQYF. The DNA of the CDR3 is TGTGCCAGCAGCTCCCGGGACAGGGACGAGCAGTACTTC.

The rearrangement uses TRBV18 and TRBJ2-1, with D unclear. Germline V gene data show CDR1 as KGHSH and CDR2 as LQKENI. The length of the CDR3 is 13 residues. Trimming stripped 3 bases from V and 8 bases from J, with 11 bases between. CDR3 loop: CASSPLLTDEQFF. The CDR3 nucleotides read TGTGCCAGCTCACCCCTCTTAACGGATGAGCAGTTCTTC. The whole variable domain, filled in from reference TRBV18 and TRBJ2-1, reads NAGVMQNPRHLVRRRGQEARLRCSPMKGHSHVYWYRQLPEEGLKFMVYLQKENIIDESGMPKERFSAEFPKEGPSILRIQQVVRGDSAAYFCASSPLLTDEQFFGPGTRLTVL.

Comment on this clone: Other DNA sequences in the same sample also yield this CDR3. The chain carries TRBV28 and TRBJ1-5; 7 nucleotides match TRBD1. This CDR3 is built from 15 residues. V shed 6 bases, J shed 0 bases, and the junction held 5 bases outside the gene matches. Germline lookup yields CDR1 MDHEN and CDR2 SYDVKM. The CDR3 DNA reads TGTGCCAGCAGCTTGGGACAGTATAGCAATCAGCCCCAGCATTTT. Its protein is CASSLGQYSNQPQHF.

CDR3 bases: TGTGCTAGTGCCGTGGGGGACATCCAAGAGACCCAGTACTTC. This translates into CASAVGDIQETQYF. The rearrangement joins TRBV12-5 to TRBJ2-5; possibly TRBD1 for D (6 bases). Germline V gene sequence: CDR1 LGHNT, CDR2 FRNRAP. V was trimmed by 7 bases and J by 1 base, leaving 13 bases between them. The CDR3 is 14 residues long.

A single count supports this clone. The chain employs TRBV19 and TRBJ1-6; D gene uncertain. The CDR3 length is 15 residues. CDR1 and CDR2 (germline): LNHDA, SQIVND (reference sequence). V was pared by 3 bases and J by 7 bases, with 13 bases between. The chain's CDR3 is CASSMAASGNSPLHF. The CDR3, as DNA: TGTGCCAGTAGTATGGCCGCTAGTGGGAATTCACCCCTCCACTTT.

The chain employs TRBV4-1 and TRBJ2-7; TRBD1 might be the D (5 bases). This CDR3 is 17 amino acids long. Trimming left V 0 bases short and J 7 bases short, with 22 bases between. The germline V gene has CDR1 MGHRA and CDR2 YSYEKL. The CDR3 DNA reads TGCGCCAGCAGCCAAGAAAGGCCTTCAGGGCCTACTTTGGAGCAGTACTTC. This codes for CASSQERPSGPTLEQYF.

The chain recombines TRBV3-1 (or the pseudogene TRBV3-2) with TRBJ2-1; 7 positions agree with TRBD2. Germline lookup yields CDR1 LGHDT and CDR2 YNNKEL (reference sequence). CDR3 length: 13 residues. The V segment lost 3 bases and the J segment 10 bases; nucleotides outside the gene matches: 6. Here the CDR3 reads CASSQSLAREQFF. CDR3 nucleotide sequence: TGTGCCAGCAGCCAGTCACTAGCGCGGGAGCAGTTCTTC.

The rearrangement joins TRBV27 to TRBJ2-1; tentatively, D is TRBD2 (5 bases). The germline V and J ends were trimmed by 7 bases and 10 bases, with 17 bases remaining between them. Germline CDR1 MNHEY, CDR2 SMNVEV (reference sequence). The CDR3 covers 13 residues. CDR3 DNA: TGTGCCAGCAATTATCCGGGGTCCCTCGAGCAGTTCTTC. This translates into CASNYPGSLEQFF.

The gene calls are TRBV28 and TRBJ2-1; 8 nucleotides match TRBD1. The CDR3 is 12 amino acids. Losses at the gene ends were 7 bases for V and 16 bases for J; bases not matched to a gene: 12. The germline gives CDR1 MDHEN, CDR2 SYDVKM. The CDR3 DNA sequence: TGTGCCAGCAATCTACCTGGACAGGGCGAATTCTTC. It specifies CASNLPGQGEFF.

This sequence joins TRBV6-1 and TRBJ2-7, with 7 bases aligning to TRBD2. Germline assignment: CDR1 MNHNS and CDR2 SASEGT. This CDR3 has 14 residues. V was pared by 0 bases and J by 5 bases, with 4 bases of the junction left unmatched. The DNA for the CDR3 is TGTGCCAGCAGTGAAGCTATGGGGAGGGACGAGCAGTACTTC. Protein product: CASSEAMGRDEQYF.

Here the CDR3 DNA reads TGTGCCAGCTCACAGAATCAGGGGGAGCAAGAGACCCAGTACTTC. The encoded protein is CASSQNQGEQETQYF. The V and J genes are TRBV18 and TRBJ2-5; TRBD1 agrees at 7 bases. Germline CDR1 reads KGHSH; CDR2 reads LQKENI. The CDR3 contains 15 residues. V lost 4 bases and J lost 2; bases outside the gene matches: 7. Full variable domain (outside the CDR3, taken from reference TRBV18 and TRBJ2-5): NAGVMQNPRHLVRRRGQEARLRCSPMKGHSHVYWYRQLPEEGLKFMVYLQKENIIDESGMPKERFSAEFPKEGPSILRIQQVVRGDSAAYFCASSQNQGEQETQYFGPGTRLLVL.

This clone was seen a few times. V and J are TRBV2 and TRBJ2-7; possibly TRBD1 for D (6 bases). Germline CDR1 reads SNHLY; CDR2 reads FYNNEI. V dropped 6 bases and J dropped 2 bases, with 17 bases sitting between them. This CDR3 is 15 amino acids long. CDR3 DNA sequence: TGTGCCAGCAGCCAGGGGTTTGTAGGGACCTACGAGCAGTACTTC. Translating gives CASSQGFVGTYEQYF.

The rearrangement joins TRBV6-2 or TRBV6-3 to TRBJ2-7, with D uncertain. Trimming left V 3 bases short and J 0 bases short, with 12 bases between. The CDR3 runs to 15 residues. Germline CDR1 MNHEY, CDR2 SVGEGT. CDR3 loop: CASSYSEDSSYEQYF. The CDR3, as DNA: TGTGCCAGCAGTTATTCAGAGGATAGCTCCTACGAGCAGTACTTC.